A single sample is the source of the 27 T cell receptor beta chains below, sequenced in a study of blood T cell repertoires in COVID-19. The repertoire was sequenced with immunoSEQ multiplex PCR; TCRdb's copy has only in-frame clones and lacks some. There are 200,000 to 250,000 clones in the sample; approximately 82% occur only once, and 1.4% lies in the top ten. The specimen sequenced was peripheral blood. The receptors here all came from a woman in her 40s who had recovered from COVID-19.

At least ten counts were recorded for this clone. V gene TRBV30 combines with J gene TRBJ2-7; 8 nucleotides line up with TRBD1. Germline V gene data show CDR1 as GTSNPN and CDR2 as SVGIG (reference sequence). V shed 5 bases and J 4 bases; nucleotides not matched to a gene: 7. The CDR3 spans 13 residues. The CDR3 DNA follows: TGTGCCTGGGGACAGGGTTTCACGTACGAGCAGTACTTC. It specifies CAWGQGFTYEQYF.

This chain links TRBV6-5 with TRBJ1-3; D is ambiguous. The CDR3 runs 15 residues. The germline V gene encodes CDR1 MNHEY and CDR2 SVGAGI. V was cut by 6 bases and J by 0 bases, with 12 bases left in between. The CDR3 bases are TGTGCCAGCAGCCCCGACACGAGCTCTGGAAACACCATATATTTT. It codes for CASSPDTSSGNTIYF.

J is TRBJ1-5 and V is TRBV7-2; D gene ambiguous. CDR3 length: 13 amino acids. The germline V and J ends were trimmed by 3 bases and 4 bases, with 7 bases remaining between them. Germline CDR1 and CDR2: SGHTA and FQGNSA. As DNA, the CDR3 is TGTGCCAGCAGCTTTACAGATAATCAGCCCCAGCATTTT. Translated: CASSFTDNQPQHF.

The CDR3 spells CASSFGIIGQGRIDEQYF. Written as DNA, the CDR3 is TGTGCCAGCAGTTTCGGGATCATAGGACAGGGACGAATCGACGAGCAGTACTTC. V is TRBV27 and J is TRBJ2-7, with TRBD1 identical over 8 bases. The V segment lost 3 bases and the J segment 5 bases; nucleotides outside the gene matches: 18. Germline V gene sequence: CDR1 MNHEY, CDR2 SMNVEV (reference sequence). The CDR3 has 18 residues.

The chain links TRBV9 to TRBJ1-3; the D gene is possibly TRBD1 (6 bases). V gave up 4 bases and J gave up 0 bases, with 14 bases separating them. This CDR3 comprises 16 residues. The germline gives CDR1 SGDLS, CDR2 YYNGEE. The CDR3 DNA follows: TGTGCCAGCAGCCCGGACAGTGGGATCTCTGGAAACACCATATATTTT. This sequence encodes CASSPDSGISGNTIYF.

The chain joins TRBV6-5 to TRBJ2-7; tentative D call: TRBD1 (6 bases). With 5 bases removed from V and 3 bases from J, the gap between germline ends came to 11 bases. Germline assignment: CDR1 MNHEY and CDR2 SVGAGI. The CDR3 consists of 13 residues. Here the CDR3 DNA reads TGTGCCAGCAGTACACAGGGAAACTACGAGCAGTACTTC. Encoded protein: CASSTQGNYEQYF.

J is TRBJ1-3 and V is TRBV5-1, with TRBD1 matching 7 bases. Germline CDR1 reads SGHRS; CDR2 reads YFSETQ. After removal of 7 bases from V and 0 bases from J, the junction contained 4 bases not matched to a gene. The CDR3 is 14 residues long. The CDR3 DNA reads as TGCGCCAGCGCACAGGGGACCTCTGGAAACACCATATATTTT. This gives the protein CASAQGTSGNTIYF.

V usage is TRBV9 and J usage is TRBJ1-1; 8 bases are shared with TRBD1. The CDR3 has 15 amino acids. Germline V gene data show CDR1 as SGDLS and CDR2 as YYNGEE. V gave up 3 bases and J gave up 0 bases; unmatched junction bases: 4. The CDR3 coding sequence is TGTGCCAGCAGCGGGCGACAGGGGATGAACACTGAAGCTTTCTTT. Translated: CASSGRQGMNTEAFF.

The DNA for the CDR3 is TGTGCCAGCAGTGCACGGACTAGCGGGGGCGAGACCCAGTACTTC. Its protein product is CASSARTSGGETQYF. V and J are TRBV2 and TRBJ2-5; 13 bases are a match to TRBD2. The V gene end was trimmed by 4 bases and the J gene end by 5 bases; junction bases not matched to a gene: 4. The germline V gene encodes CDR1 SNHLY and CDR2 FYNNEI. CDR3 length equals 15 residues.

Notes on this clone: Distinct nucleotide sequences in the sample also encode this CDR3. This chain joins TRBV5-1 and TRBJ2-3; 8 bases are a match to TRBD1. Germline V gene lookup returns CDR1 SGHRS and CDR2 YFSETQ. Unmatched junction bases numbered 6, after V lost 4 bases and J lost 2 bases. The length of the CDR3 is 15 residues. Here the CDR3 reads CASSPGQEYTDTQYF. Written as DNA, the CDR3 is TGCGCCAGCAGCCCGGGACAGGAGTACACAGATACGCAGTATTTT.

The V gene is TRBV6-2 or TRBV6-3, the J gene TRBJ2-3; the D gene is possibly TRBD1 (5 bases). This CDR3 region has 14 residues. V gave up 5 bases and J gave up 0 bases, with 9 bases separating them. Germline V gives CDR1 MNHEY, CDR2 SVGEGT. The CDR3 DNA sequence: TGTGCCAGCAGTGGCAGGACAAGCACAGATACGCAGTATTTT. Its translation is CASSGRTSTDTQYF.

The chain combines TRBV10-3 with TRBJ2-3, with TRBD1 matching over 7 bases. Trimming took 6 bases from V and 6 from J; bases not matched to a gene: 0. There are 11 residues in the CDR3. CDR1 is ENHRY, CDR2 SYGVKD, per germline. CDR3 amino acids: CAIRDRDTQYF. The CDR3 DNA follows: TGTGCCATCAGGGACAGGGATACGCAGTATTTT.

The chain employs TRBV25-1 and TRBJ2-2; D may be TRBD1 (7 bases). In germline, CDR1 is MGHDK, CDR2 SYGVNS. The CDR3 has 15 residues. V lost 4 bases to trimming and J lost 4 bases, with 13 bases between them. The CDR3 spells CASSGAGQPTGELFF. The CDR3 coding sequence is TGTGCCAGCAGTGGGGCGGGACAGCCCACCGGGGAGCTGTTTTTT.

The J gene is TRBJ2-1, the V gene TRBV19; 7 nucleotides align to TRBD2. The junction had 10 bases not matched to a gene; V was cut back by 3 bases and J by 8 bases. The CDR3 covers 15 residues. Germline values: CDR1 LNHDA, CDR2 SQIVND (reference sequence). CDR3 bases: TGTGCCAGTAGTATCTCGGGCGGGGGATTTTATGAGCAGTTCTTC. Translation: CASSISGGGFYEQFF.

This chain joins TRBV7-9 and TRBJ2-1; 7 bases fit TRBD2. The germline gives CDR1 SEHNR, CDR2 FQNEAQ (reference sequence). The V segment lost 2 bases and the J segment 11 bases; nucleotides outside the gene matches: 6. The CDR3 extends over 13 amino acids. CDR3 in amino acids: CASSLQERDQQFF. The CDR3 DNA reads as TGTGCCAGCAGCTTACAGGAGCGGGATCAGCAGTTCTTC.

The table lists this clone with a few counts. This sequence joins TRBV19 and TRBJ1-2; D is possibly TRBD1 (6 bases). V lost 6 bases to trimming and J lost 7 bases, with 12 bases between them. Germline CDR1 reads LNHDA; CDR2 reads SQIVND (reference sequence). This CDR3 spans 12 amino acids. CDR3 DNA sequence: TGTGCCAGTAGCCCACAGGGTGGTGGCTACACCTTC. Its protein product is CASSPQGGGYTF.

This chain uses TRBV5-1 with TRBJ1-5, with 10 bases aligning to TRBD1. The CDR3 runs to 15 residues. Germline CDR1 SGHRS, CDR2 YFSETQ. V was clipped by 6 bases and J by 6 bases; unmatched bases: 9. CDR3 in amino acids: CASTEDGQGGQPQHF. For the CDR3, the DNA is TGCGCCAGCACCGAAGACGGACAGGGGGGTCAGCCCCAGCATTTT.

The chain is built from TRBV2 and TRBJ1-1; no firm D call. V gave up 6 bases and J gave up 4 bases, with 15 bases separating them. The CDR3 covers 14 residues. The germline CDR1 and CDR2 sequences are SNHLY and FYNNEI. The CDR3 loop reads CASRNERDSTEAFF. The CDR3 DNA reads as TGTGCCAGCAGGAATGAGCGGGATAGCACTGAAGCTTTCTTT.

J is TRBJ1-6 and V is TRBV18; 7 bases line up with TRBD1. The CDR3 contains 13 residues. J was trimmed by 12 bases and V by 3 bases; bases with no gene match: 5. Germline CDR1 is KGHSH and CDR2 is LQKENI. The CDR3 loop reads CASSPLTGEPLHF. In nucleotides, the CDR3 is TGTGCCAGCTCACCTTTAACAGGGGAACCCCTCCACTTT.

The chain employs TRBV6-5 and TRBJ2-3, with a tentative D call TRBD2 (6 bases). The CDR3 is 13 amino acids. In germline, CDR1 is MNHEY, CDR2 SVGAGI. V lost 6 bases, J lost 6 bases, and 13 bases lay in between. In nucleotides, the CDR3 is TGTGCCAGCAGCCCCGGAGGGAGGGATACGCAGTATTTT. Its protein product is CASSPGGRDTQYF.

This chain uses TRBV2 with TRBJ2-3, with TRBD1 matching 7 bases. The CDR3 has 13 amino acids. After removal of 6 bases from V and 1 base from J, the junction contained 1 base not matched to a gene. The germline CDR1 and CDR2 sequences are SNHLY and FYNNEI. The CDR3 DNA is TGTGCCAGCAGAGGGACAGGCACAGATACGCAGTATTTT. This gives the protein CASRGTGTDTQYF.

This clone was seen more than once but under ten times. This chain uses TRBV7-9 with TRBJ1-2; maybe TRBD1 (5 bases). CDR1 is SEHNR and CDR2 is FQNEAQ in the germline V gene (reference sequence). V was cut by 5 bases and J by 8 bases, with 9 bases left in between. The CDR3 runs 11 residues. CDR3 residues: CASSQTEGYTF. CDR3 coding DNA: TGTGCCAGCAGCCAGACAGAAGGCTACACCTTC.

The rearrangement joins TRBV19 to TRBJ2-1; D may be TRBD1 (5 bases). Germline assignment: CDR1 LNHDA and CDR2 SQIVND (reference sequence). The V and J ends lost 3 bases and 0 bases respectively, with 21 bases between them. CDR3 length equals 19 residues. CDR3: CASSMRIYTGPSSYNEQFF. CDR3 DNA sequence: TGTGCCAGTAGTATGAGAATATATACAGGTCCAAGCTCCTACAATGAGCAGTTCTTC.

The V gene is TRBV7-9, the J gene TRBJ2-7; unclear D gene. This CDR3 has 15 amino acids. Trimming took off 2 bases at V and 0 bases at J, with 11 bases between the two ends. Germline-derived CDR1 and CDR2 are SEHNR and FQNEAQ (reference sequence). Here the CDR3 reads CASSLWAPNSYEQYF. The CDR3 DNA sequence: TGTGCCAGCAGCTTATGGGCACCAAACTCCTACGAGCAGTACTTC. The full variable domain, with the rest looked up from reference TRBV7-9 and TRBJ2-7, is DTGVSQNPRHKITKRGQNVTFRCDPISEHNRLYWYRQTLGQGPEFLTYFQNEAQLEKSRLLSDRFSAERPKGSFSTLEIQRTEQGDSAMYLCASSLWAPNSYEQYFGPGTRLTVT.

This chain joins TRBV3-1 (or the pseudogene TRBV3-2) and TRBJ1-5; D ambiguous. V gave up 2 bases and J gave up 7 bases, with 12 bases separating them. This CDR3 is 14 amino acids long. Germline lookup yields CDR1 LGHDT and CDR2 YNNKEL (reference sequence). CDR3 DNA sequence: TGTGCCAGCAGCCAACAGTCAAATGGCCAGCCCCAGCATTTT. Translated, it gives CASSQQSNGQPQHF.

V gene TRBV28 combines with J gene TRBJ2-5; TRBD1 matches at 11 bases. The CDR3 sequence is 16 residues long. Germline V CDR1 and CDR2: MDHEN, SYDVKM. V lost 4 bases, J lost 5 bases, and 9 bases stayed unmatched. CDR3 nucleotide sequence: TGTGCCAGCAGTTCTCCGGGACAGGGGGGACGTGAGACCCAGTACTTC. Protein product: CASSSPGQGGRETQYF. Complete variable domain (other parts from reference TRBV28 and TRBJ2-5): DVKVTQSSRYLVKRTGEKVFLECVQDMDHENMFWYRQDPGLGLRLIYFSYDVKMKEKGDIPEGYSVSREKKERFSLILESASTNQTSMYLCASSSPGQGGRETQYFGPGTRLLVL.

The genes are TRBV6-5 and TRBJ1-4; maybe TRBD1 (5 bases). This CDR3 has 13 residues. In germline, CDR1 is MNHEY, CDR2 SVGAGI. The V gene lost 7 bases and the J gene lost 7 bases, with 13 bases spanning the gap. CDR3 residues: CASTQRGAEKLFF. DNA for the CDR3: TGTGCCAGCACTCAACGCGGGGCTGAAAAACTGTTTTTT.